This record looks at one TCR beta chain sequence and its context. These data are taken from a study of blood T cell repertoires in COVID-19. Across the study: Some COVID-19 samples were acute and others convalescent; all came from the United States, Italy and Spain. PBMCs, B-cell-depleted T cells, or T cells provided the cDNA or gDNA that made up the material.

Per the authors' pipeline: Estimates of nucleated cell counts were drawn from the amplification of reference gene primers. TCRdb keeps only in-frame clones here, not all; method: immunoSEQ multiplex PCR. From that table come the V and J calls and clone size; the DNA was used to work out D and trimming. Of 93,000 or so clones in the sample, more than 85% are singletons; the top ten hold 6.2%. Germline assignment: CDR1 LNHDA and CDR2 SQIVND (reference sequence). The CDR3 contains 14 residues. V gave up 5 bases and J gave up 6 bases; unmatched junction bases: 5. The sequence was collected from a human donor in a cohort sampled during active COVID-19. Sequenced input: peripheral blood. The chain recombines TRBV19 with TRBJ2-2; 8 positions agree with TRBD2. The CDR3 DNA sequence: TGTGCCAGTAGTCCCGGGGGGGGAGCCGGGGAGCTGTTTTTT. Translating it yields CASSPGGGAGELFF.